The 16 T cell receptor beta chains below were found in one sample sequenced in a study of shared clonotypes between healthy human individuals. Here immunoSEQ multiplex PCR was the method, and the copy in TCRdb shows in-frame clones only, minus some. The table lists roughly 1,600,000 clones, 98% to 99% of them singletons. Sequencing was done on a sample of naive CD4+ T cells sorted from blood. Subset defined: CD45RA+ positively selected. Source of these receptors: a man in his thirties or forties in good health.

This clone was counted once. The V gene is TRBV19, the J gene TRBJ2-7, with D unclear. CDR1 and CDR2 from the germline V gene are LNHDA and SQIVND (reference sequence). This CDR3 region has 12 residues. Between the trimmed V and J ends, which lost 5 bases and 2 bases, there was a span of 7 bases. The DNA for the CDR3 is TGTGCCAGTAGTGCGGAGACCTACGAGCAGTACTTC. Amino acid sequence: CASSAETYEQYF. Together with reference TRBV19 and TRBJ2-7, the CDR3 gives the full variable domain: DGGITQSPKYLFRKEGQNVTLSCEQNLNHDAMYWYRQDPGQGLRLIYYSQIVNDFQKGDIAEGYSVSREKKESFPLTVTSAQKNPTAFYLCASSAETYEQYFGPGTRLTVT.

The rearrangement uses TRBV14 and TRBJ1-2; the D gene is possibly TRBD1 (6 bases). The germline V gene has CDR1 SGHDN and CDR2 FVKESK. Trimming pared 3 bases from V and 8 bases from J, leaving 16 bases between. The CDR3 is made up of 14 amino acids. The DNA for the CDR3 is TGTGCCAGCAGCCAGGGCCGGGACATAAGGGGCTACACCTTC. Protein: CASSQGRDIRGYTF.

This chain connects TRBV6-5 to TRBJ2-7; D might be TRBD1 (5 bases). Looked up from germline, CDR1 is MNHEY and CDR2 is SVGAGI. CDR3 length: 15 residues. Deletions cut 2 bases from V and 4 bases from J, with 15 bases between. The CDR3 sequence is CASSYAGAGKYEQYF. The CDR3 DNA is TGTGCCAGCAGTTACGCAGGTGCAGGGAAGTACGAGCAGTACTTC.

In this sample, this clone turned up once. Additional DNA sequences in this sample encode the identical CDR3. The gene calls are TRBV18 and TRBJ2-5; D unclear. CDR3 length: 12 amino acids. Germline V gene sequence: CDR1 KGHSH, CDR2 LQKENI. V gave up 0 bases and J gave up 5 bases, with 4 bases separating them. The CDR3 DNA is TGTGCCAGCTCACCACCGGGGGAGACCCAGTACTTC. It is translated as CASSPPGETQYF. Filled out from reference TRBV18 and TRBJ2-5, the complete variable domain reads NAGVMQNPRHLVRRRGQEARLRCSPMKGHSHVYWYRQLPEEGLKFMVYLQKENIIDESGMPKERFSAEFPKEGPSILRIQQVVRGDSAAYFCASSPPGETQYFGPGTRLLVL.

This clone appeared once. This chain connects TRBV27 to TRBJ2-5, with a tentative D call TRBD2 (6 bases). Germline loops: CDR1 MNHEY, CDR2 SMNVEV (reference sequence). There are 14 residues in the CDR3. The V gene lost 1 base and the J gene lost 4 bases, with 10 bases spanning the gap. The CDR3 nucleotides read TGTGCCAGCAGTTTATTAGGACTACCAGAGACCCAGTACTTC. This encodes CASSLLGLPETQYF.

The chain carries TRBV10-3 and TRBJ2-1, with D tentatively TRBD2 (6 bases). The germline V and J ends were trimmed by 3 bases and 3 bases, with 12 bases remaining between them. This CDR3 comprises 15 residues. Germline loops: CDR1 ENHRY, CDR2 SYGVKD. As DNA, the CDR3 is TGTGCCATCAGTGAAGGCGGGATTGGCTACAATGAGCAGTTCTTC. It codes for CAISEGGIGYNEQFF.

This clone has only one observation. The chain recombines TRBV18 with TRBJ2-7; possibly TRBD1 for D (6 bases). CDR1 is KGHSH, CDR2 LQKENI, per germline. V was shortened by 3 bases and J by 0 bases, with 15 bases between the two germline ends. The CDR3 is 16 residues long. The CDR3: CASSPSTGWVSYEQYF. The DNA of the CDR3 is TGTGCCAGCTCACCTTCGACAGGTTGGGTCTCCTACGAGCAGTACTTC.

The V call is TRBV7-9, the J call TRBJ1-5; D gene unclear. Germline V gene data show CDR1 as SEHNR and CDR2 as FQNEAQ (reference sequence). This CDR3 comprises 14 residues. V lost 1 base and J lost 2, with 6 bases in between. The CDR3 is CASSLVDGNQPQHF. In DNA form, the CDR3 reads TGTGCCAGCAGCTTAGTGGACGGCAATCAGCCCCAGCATTTT.

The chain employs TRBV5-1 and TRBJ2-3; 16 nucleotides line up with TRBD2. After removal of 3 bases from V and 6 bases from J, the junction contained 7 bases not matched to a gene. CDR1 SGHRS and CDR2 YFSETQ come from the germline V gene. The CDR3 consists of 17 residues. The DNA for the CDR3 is TGCGCCAGCAGCTCGGGACTAGCGGGAGGGCCAAGGGATACGCAGTATTTT. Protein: CASSSGLAGGPRDTQYF.

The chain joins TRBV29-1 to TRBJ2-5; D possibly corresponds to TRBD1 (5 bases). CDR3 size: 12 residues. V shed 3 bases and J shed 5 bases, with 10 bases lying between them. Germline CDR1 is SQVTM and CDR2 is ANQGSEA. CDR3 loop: CSVEGRAETQYF. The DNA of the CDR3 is TGCAGCGTTGAGGGCAGGGCCGAGACCCAGTACTTC.

The CDR3 spells CASSLAGTGEYEQYF. DNA of the CDR3: TGCGCCAGCAGCTTGGCCGGGACAGGGGAATACGAGCAGTACTTC. The rearrangement links TRBV5-1 to TRBJ2-7; 10 positions agree with TRBD1. The junction had 4 bases not matched to a gene; V was cut back by 0 bases and J by 4 bases. CDR1 SGHRS and CDR2 YFSETQ come from the germline V gene. This CDR3 is 15 amino acids long.

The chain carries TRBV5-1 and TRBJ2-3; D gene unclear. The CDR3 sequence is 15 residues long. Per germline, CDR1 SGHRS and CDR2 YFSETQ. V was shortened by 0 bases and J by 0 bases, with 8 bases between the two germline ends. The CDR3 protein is CASSLVRASTDTQYF. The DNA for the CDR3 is TGCGCCAGCAGCTTGGTACGGGCTAGCACAGATACGCAGTATTTT.

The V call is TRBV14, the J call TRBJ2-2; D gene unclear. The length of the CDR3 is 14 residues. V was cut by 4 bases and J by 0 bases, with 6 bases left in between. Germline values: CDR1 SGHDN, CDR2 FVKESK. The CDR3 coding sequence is TGTGCCAGCAGCCGGGGAACGAACACCGGGGAGCTGTTTTTT. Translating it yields CASSRGTNTGELFF.

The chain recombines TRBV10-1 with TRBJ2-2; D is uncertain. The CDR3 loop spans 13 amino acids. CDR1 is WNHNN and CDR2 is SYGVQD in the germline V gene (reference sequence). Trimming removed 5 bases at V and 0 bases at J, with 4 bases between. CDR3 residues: CASSPANTGELFF. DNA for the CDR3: TGCGCCAGCAGTCCCGCGAACACCGGGGAGCTGTTTTTT.

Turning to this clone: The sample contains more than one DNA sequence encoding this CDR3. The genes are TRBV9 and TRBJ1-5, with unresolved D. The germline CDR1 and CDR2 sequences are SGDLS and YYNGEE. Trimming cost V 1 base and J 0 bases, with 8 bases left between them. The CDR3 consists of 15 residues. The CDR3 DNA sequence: TGTGCCAGCAGCGTAAGGGCGGATAGCAATCAGCCCCAGCATTTT. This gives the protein CASSVRADSNQPQHF.

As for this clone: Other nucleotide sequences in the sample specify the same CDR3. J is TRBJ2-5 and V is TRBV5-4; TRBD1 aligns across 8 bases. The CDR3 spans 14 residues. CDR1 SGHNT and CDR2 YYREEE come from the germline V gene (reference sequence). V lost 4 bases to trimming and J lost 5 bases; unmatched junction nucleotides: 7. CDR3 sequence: CASSPGQGRETQYF. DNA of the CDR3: TGTGCCAGCAGCCCCGGACAGGGCCGTGAGACCCAGTACTTC. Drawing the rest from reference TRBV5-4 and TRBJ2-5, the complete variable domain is ETGVTQSPTHLIKTRGQQVTLRCSSQSGHNTVSWYQQALGQGPQFIFQYYREEENGRGNFPPRFSGLQFPNYSSELNVNALELDDSALYLCASSPGQGRETQYFGPGTRLLVL.